Below, one TCR beta chain is given with its context. Antigen unknown. This record belongs to a study of T-cell memory formation after mild COVID-19. Notes on the study in general: Clones shrinking from day 15 to 85 showed even CD4/CD8 mixes; later expanders tilted CD4+. The study found contracting CD4+ clones mainly in CM and EM and contracting CD8+ clones in EMRA.

This CDR3 contains 12 residues. V lost 5 bases, J lost 6 bases, and 10 bases lay in between. Germline values: CDR1 SEHNR, CDR2 FQNEAQ (reference sequence). TCRdb processed the 5' RACE reads anew with MiXCR; each CDR3 protein has one entry. The table records some 50,000 distinct CDR3 sequences, around 25% of them present only once. The source material was PBMCs or a T cell subset sorted from them (not recorded which). This chain uses TRBV7-9 with TRBJ1-1; D not certain. The sequence was obtained from a man aged 18 to 35 who had mild COVID-19 (a few samples of this study predate the infection). Cell type and time point are not known. CDR3 sequence reads: CASSPFPAEAFF. The CDR3 DNA sequence: TGTGCCAGCAGCCCCTTCCCCGCTGAAGCTTTCTTT.